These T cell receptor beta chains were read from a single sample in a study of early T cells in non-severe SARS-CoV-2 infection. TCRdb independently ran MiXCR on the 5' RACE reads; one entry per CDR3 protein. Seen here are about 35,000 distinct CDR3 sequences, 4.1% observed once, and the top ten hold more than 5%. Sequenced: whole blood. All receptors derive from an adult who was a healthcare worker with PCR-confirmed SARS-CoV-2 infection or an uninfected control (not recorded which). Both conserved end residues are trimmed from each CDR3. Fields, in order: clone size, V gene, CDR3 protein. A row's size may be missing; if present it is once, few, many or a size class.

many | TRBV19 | ASSSPGGSQPQH
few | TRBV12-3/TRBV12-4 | ASRQGFGGVGTEAF
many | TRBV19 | ASSIQRVLSYEQY
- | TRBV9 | ASSVEDLYGYT
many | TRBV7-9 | ASSRTDYEQY
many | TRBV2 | ASKGLAGWGEQF
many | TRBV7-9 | ASSPVVGVYGYT
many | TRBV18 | ASSPRHSNQPQH
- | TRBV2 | ASSARDSSYEQY
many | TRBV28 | ASSPTPPGAVYEQY
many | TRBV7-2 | ASSLEGARRVSNQPQH
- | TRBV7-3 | ASSSDRGDTEAF
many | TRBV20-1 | SAQTGTGDHEQY
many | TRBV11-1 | ASRFTGDNEQF
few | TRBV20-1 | SAWSISPNEQF
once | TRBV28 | ASRFRGRREQY
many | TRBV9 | ASSTSGSYEQY
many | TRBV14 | ASSQDRFGLF
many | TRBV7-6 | ASSVGTLREQF
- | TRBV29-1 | SVGGDNEQF
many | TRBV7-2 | ASSPGQITGELF
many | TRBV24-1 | ATSDNNEQF
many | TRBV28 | ASSPETLNYEQY
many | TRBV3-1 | ASSQVSGLAGGDEQF
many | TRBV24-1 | ATSAQGARQPQH
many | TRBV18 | ASSPLSLYTDTQY
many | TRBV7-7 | ASSFGTAVDEQF
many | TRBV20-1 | SASATAFMNTEAF
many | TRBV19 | ASSAPATGYGEQY
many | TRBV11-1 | ASSPTADLYEQY
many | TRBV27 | ASRRGGWKQAQDNEQF
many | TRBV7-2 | ASSLAYSGTGPNPETQY
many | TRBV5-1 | ASKVDVNTEAF
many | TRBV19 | ASSGSSGANVLT
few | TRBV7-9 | ASSFAGTSGSEQY
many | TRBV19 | ASSLRGTGGANEQF
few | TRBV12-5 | ASGPEGGQETQY
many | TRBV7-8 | ASRGRGTEAF
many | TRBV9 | ASSVGGSYQETQY
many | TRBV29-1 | SVRDSPKTQY
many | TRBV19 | ASSIEGQYQPQH
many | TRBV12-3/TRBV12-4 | ASSLLSGGGNEQF
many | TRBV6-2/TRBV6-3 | ASRKRQGQETQY
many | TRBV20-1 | SARGPSYEQY
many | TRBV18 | ASSPRDRGYQWLF
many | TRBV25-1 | ASSEFGSGPQF
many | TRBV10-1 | ASSATLATYNEQF
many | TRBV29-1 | SVDPSGGTEAF
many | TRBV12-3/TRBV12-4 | ASSLGTGATDTQY
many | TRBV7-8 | ASSLGDRGGKLF
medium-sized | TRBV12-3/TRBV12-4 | ASSLSGANEQF
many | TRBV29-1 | SVDVGLNTEAF
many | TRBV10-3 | AISESNEQF
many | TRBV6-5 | ASSSLSSAPEQF
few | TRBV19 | ASSMGGTGRHTQY
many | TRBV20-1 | SASRTRPKGAQY
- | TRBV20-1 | SARDLRIQETQY
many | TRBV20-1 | SALTDGAYEQY
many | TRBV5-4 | ASSLRGRFYEQY